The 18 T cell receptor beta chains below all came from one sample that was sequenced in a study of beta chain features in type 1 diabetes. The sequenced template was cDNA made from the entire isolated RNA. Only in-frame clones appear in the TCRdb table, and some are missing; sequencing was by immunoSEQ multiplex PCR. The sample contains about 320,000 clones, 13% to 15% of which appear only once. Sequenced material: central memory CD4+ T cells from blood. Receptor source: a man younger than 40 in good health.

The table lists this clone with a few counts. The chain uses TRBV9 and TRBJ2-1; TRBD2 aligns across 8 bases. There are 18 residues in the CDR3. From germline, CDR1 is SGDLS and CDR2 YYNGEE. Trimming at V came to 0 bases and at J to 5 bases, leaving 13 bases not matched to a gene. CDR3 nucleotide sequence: TGTGCCAGCAGCGTAGACCCCGGGGGGGAACTGCGTAACAATGAGCAGTTCTTC. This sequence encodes CASSVDPGGELRNNEQFF.

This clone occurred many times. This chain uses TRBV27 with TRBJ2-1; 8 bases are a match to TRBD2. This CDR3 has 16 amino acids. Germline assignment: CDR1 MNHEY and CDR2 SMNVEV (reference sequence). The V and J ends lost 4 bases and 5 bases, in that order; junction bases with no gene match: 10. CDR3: CASSSYPGGGNNEQFF. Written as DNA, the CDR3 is TGTGCCAGCAGTTCCTATCCCGGGGGGGGGAACAATGAGCAGTTCTTC.

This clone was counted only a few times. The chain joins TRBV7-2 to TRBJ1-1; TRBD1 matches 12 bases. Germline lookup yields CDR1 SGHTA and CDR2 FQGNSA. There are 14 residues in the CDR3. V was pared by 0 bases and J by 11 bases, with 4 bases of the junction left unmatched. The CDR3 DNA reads TGTGCCAGCAGCTTAGCCGGGACAGGGGGCCTCGCTTTCTTT. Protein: CASSLAGTGGLAFF.

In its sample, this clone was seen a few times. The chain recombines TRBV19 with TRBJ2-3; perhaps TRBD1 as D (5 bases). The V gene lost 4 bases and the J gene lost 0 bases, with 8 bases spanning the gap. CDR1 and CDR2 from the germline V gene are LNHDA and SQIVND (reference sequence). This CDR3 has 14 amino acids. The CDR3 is CASSKTASTDTQYF. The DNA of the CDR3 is TGTGCCAGTAGTAAGACAGCTAGCACAGATACGCAGTATTTT.

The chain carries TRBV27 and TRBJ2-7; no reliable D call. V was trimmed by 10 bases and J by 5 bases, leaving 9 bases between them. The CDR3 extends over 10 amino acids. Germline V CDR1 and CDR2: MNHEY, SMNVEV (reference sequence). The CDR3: CANLDDEQYV. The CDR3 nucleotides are TGTGCCAACTTAGATGACGAGCAGTACGTC.

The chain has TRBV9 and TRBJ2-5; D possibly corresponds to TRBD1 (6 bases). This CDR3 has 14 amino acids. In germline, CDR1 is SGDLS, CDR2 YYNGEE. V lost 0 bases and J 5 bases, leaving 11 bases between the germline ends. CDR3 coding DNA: TGTGCCAGCAGCGTAGCTGGGGGCGATGAGACCCAGTACTTC. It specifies CASSVAGGDETQYF.

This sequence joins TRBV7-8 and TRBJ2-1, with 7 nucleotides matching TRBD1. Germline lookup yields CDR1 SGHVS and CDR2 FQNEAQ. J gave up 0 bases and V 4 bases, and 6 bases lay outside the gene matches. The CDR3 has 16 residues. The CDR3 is CASSSYRGGSYNEQFF. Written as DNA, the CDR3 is TGTGCCAGCAGCTCCTACAGGGGCGGCTCCTACAATGAGCAGTTCTTC.

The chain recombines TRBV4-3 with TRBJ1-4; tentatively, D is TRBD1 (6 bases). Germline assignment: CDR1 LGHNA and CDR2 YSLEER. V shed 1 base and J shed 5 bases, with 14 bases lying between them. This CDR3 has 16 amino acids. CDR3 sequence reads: CASSQAFTGKNEKLFF. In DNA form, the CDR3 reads TGCGCCAGCAGCCAAGCTTTTACAGGGAAGAATGAAAAACTGTTTTTT.

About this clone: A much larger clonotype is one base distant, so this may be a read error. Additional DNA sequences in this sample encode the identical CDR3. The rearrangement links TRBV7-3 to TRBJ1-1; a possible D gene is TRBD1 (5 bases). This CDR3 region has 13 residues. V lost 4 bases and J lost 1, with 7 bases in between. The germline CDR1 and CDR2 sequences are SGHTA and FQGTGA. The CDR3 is CASSSQGNTEAFF. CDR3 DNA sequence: TGTGCCAGCAGCTCTCAGGGGAACACTGAAGCTTTCTTT.

CDR3 protein: CASSQHRGDTQYF. DNA of the CDR3: TGCGCCAGCAGCCAGCACCGTGGGGATACGCAGTATTTT. J is TRBJ2-3 and V is TRBV5-1; D unresolved. Germline V gene lookup returns CDR1 SGHRS and CDR2 YFSETQ. The CDR3 is 13 residues long. The V end was cut by 4 bases, the J end by 6 bases, with 12 bases between. The full variable domain, in which reference TRBV5-1 and TRBJ2-3 provide the parts outside the CDR3, is KAGVTQTPRYLIKTRGQQVTLSCSPISGHRSVSWYQQTPGQGLQFLFEYFSETQRNKGNFPGRFSGRQFSNSRSEMNVSTLELGDSALYLCASSQHRGDTQYFGPGTRLTVL.

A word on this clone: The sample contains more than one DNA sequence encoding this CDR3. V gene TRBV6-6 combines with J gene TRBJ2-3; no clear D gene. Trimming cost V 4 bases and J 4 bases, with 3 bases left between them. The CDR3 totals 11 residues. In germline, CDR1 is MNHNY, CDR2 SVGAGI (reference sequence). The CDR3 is CASSSADTQYF. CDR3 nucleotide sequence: TGTGCCAGCAGTTCTGCAGATACGCAGTATTTT.

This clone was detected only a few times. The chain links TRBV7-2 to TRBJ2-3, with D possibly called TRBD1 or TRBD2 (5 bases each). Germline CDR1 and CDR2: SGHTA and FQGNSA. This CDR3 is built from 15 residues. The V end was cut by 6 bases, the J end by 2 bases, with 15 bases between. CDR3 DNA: TGTGCCAGCAGTGGACCGCTGGGACCCACAGATACGCAGTATTTT. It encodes CASSGPLGPTDTQYF.

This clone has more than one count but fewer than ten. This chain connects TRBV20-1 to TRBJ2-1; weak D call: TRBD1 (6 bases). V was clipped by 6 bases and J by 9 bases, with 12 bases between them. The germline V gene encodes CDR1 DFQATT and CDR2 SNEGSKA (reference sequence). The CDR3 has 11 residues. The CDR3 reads CSAITGIEQFF. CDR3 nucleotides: TGCAGTGCAATAACAGGGATTGAGCAGTTCTTC.

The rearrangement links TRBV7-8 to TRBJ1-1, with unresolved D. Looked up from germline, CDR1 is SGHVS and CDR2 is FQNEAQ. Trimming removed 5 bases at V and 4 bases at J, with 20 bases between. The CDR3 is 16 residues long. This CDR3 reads CASSLDLTFSGTEAFF. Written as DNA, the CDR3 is TGTGCCAGCAGCCTAGACCTGACATTCTCGGGCACTGAAGCTTTCTTT.

This CDR3 is CASTGPKGDNEQFF. CDR3 nucleotide sequence: TGTGCCAGCACCGGGCCTAAGGGAGACAATGAGCAGTTCTTC. The V gene is TRBV6-1, the J gene TRBJ2-1; a possible D gene is TRBD2 (5 bases). Trimming removed 7 bases from V and 5 bases from J, with 15 bases in between. Germline lookup yields CDR1 MNHNS and CDR2 SASEGT. CDR3 length: 14 amino acids.

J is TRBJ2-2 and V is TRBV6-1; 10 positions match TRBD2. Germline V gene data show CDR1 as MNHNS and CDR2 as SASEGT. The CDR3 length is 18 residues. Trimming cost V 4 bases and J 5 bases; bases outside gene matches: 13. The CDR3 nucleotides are TGTGCCAGCAGTGCGCGAGCGGGAGGGGCCCTCAGTACCGGGGAGCTGTTTTTT. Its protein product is CASSARAGGALSTGELFF.

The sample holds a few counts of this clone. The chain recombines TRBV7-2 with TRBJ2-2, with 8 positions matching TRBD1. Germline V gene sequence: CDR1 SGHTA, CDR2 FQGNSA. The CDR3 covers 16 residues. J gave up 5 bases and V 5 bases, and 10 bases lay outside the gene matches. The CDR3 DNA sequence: TGTGCCAGCAGCACCCCGGACAGGGCGGTTACCGGGGAGCTGTTTTTT. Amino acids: CASSTPDRAVTGELFF. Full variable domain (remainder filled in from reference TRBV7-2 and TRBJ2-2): GAGVSQSPSNKVTEKGKDVELRCDPISGHTALYWYRQSLGQGLEFLIYFQGNSAPDKSGLPSDRFSAERTGGSVSTLTIQRTQQEDSAVYLCASSTPDRAVTGELFFGEGSRLTVL.

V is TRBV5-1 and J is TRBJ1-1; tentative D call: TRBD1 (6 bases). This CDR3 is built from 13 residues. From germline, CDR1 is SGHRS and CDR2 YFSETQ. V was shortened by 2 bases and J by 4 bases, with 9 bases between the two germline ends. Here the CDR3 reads CASSFVGGTEAFF. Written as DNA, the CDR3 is TGCGCCAGCAGCTTTGTAGGGGGCACTGAAGCTTTCTTT.